The text below deals with one T cell receptor beta chain. What this receptor recognizes is not known. This may be a read error: a much more frequent sequence differs by one nucleotide. The protocol used for the library was 5' RACE. Instrument used: Illumina HiSeq 2500. A second PCR of about 6 to 11 cycles was performed with a sample-barcoded 5' primer and a J-beta primer mix. A template-switch 5' adaptor carrying 12 random nucleotides introduced a unique molecular identifier onto each TCR beta cDNA molecule. Each sample yielded at least 2.5 million CDR3-containing paired-end reads. First-strand cDNA synthesis was performed from all RNA using the Mint cDNA synthesis kit, with priming by a TRBC-specific oligonucleotide. Following uracil-DNA glycosylase treatment, a first 18-cycle PCR with universal primers M1SS and BC2_uni_R was performed on all cDNA. In the authors' own workflow: For normalization, 1 million high-quality reads, each with a distinct molecular identifier, were randomly selected from each sample. Reads with shared molecular identifiers were discarded instead of being binned into consensus sequences. MiTCR, run with a Q25 quality threshold and the strictest error-elimination algorithm, handled CDR3 identification, clonotype clustering and error correction. A nonparametric unseen species model using Euler transformation provided a lower-bound estimate of total TCR beta diversity. TCRdb's own reprocessing of the public reads used fastp at Q25 and MiXCR and kept productive beta chains. Identical CDR3 protein sequences are pooled into one entry, listed with their most common genes and DNA. The V and J calls and clone size are TCRdb's, not the authors'. For this sample there are 850,000 to 1,300,000 distinct CDR3 sequences; less than 50% appear just once. Approximately 20% of the sample is held by the ten biggest clonotypes.

The CDR3 covers 15 residues, taking in both the cysteine and the phenylalanine. Of all the DNA, just the CDR3 is kept, 45 bases in frame from base 1. CDR1 and CDR2 are drawn from the germline V gene (reference sequence): MNHEY, SMNVEV. The data are from a study of blood T cells in healthy people across ages (dated by TCRdb to between 2014 and 2017). Background for the entire study: In model experiments, template switching captured about one uniquely barcoded TCR beta cDNA molecule for every two T cells. Age-related changes in TCR beta repertoire diversity were measured in the study by deep sequencing normalized with unique cDNA molecular identifiers. Four age groups were formed from the donors: young (average 16 years), middle-aged (more than 35), aged (62) and long-lived (roughly 88). To avoid experimental bias, donors of different ages were spread randomly across the sequencing lanes. Using the same blood draw, the study looked at two additional independent replicas of 1 million unique cDNA reads for two donors, one aged 18 to 30 and the other aged 80 or older.

The donors were some 39 Caucasian individuals from Russia, aged 6 to 90 years, who were systemically healthy. Around 10 milliliters of peripheral blood were drawn from each donor into EDTA-treated Vacutainer tubes. Ficoll-Paque density-gradient centrifugation was used to isolate PBMCs, with at least 6.5 million per sample. Trizol reagent was used to extract total RNA from PBMCs, with at least 6 micrograms per sample. Naive CD45RAhigh/CD27high T cell percentages were measured by flow cytometry on a PBMC aliquot from every donor. What the research found in general, with its limitations: Since profiling was done on bulk unsorted PBMCs, naive and antigen-experienced compartments could not be conclusively compared. Estimates of total diversity from one million sequenced T cells were regarded as lower bounds and underestimates. Compared with the aged group, the long-lived group had more naive CD4+ T cells, fewer expanded clones and increased TCR diversity, suggesting age selection. The CMV infection status of donors was not known, potentially confounding age-related changes in expanded clonotypes. As age increased, observed TCR beta diversity per million T cells dropped in a roughly linear way, and a significant reduction was already evident by age about 40. Observed TCR beta diversity correlated strongly with the percentage of naive T cells measured by flow cytometry.

The chain uses TRBV27 and TRBJ2-4, with 8 bases matching TRBD1. The J call may be in error: the DNA end matches TRBJ2-7 better. The sample consisted of blood. This clonotype was sampled from a woman in her sixties in good health. The base sequence is TGTGCCAGCGACCCAAGACAGGGGTTTCATGACGAGCAGTACTTC. This gives the protein CASDPRQGFHDEQYF.